The 29 T cell receptor beta chains reported below all come from one sample, sequenced in a study of CD8+ T cells in alopecia areata. Investigators isolated RNA and reverse transcribed it into cDNA to act as the sequencing template. The method was immunoSEQ multiplex PCR; TCRdb's version includes in-frame clones alone and lacks a portion of them. The sample yields about 140,000 clones, around 50% seen once. Here the sequenced sample was CD4+ T cells sorted from blood, taken at week 0. The receptors come from a human donor with alopecia areata.

The chain uses TRBV7-9 and TRBJ2-3; no clear D. With 5 bases removed from V and 2 bases from J, the gap between germline ends came to 14 bases. CDR3 size: 15 residues. Germline assignment: CDR1 SEHNR and CDR2 FQNEAQ (reference sequence). CDR3 DNA sequence: TGTGCCAGCAGCCCTGGGTCCGCGGCCACAGATACGCAGTATTTT. This sequence encodes CASSPGSAATDTQYF. Full variable domain (outside the CDR3, taken from reference TRBV7-9 and TRBJ2-3): DTGVSQNPRHKITKRGQNVTFRCDPISEHNRLYWYRQTLGQGPEFLTYFQNEAQLEKSRLLSDRFSAERPKGSFSTLEIQRTEQGDSAMYLCASSPGSAATDTQYFGPGTRLTVL.

The sample holds a few counts of this clone. This rearrangement joins TRBV7-6 to TRBJ1-3, with D perhaps matching TRBD1 (5 bases). CDR1 and CDR2 (germline): SGHVS, FNYEAQ. This CDR3 has 14 amino acids. Between the trimmed V and J ends, which lost 5 bases and 0 bases, there was a span of 8 bases. CDR3 loop: CASSVTDSGNTIYF. The CDR3 region has the DNA TGTGCCAGCAGCGTGACAGACTCTGGAAACACCATATATTTT.

This chain uses TRBV7-2 with TRBJ2-5, with D possibly TRBD2 on 7 matching bases. From germline, CDR1 is SGHTA and CDR2 FQGNSA. This CDR3 spans 16 amino acids. The V end lost 0 bases, the J end lost 5 bases, and 16 bases lay between the germline ends. CDR3 region: CASSLARLRGGETQYF. In nucleotides, the CDR3 is TGTGCCAGCAGCTTAGCCAGGCTAAGGGGGGGCGAGACCCAGTACTTC.

The CDR3 DNA sequence: TGCGCCAGCAGCTTAACGACAGGCGTCGGAAACACCATATATTTT. It is translated as CASSLTTGVGNTIYF. The chain couples TRBV5-1 to TRBJ1-3, with D perhaps matching TRBD1 (6 bases). V was shortened by 2 bases and J by 4 bases, with 13 bases between the two germline ends. The CDR3 contains 15 residues. CDR1 is SGHRS and CDR2 is YFSETQ in the germline V gene.

The V gene is TRBV29-1, the J gene TRBJ1-1, with D possibly matching TRBD1 (5 bases). Germline CDR1 SQVTM, CDR2 ANQGSEA. This CDR3 spans 13 amino acids. Trimming cost V 4 bases and J 4 bases, with 13 bases left between them. In DNA form, the CDR3 reads TGCAGCGTTGTTTGGGGTAGGGGCACTGAAGCTTTCTTT. Protein: CSVVWGRGTEAFF.

The chain carries TRBV7-9 and TRBJ1-5; 8 nucleotides agree with TRBD1. CDR1 and CDR2 from the germline V gene are SEHNR and FQNEAQ (reference sequence). V lost 10 bases, J lost 4 bases, and 9 bases stayed unmatched. The CDR3 runs to 14 residues. CDR3 sequence: CATAGQAGNQPQHF. Written as DNA, the CDR3 is TGTGCCACCGCGGGACAGGCTGGGAATCAGCCCCAGCATTTT.

This chain joins TRBV5-1 and TRBJ2-3; TRBD1 matches at 12 bases. The trim removed 4 bases at V and 4 bases at J, leaving 4 bases unmatched. CDR1 SGHRS and CDR2 YFSETQ come from the germline V gene. This CDR3 spans 15 amino acids. CDR3 protein: CASSRDRGLADTQYF. DNA of the CDR3: TGCGCCAGCAGCCGGGACAGGGGGCTGGCAGATACGCAGTATTTT.

V gene TRBV29-1 combines with J gene TRBJ2-7; 8 bases are shared with TRBD1. CDR3 length: 15 amino acids. Germline trimming cut 4 bases from V and 2 bases from J; bases unmatched to any gene: 10. Germline V gives CDR1 SQVTM, CDR2 ANQGSEA. CDR3 nucleotides: TGCAGCGTTGGAGGGATCGACAGGGGAGCCTACGAGCAGTACTTC. As protein: CSVGGIDRGAYEQYF.

The genes are TRBV5-6 and TRBJ2-3; 9 nucleotides match TRBD1. Germline CDR1 is SGHDT and CDR2 is YYEEEE. V was pared by 4 bases and J by 5 bases, with 5 bases of the junction left unmatched. This CDR3 contains 14 residues. CDR3 nucleotides: TGTGCCAGCAGCCCGGGGACAGGGCAAGATACGCAGTATTTT. Its translation is CASSPGTGQDTQYF.

V usage is TRBV2 and J usage is TRBJ2-1; D unresolved. The CDR3 totals 18 residues. Trimming cost V 0 bases and J 0 bases, with 15 bases left between them. CDR1 is SNHLY and CDR2 is FYNNEI in the germline V gene. The CDR3 sequence is CASSEALLKRGSYNEQFF. The CDR3 nucleotides read TGTGCCAGCAGTGAAGCGCTTCTGAAGCGAGGCTCCTACAATGAGCAGTTCTTC.

This chain uses TRBV30 with TRBJ1-6; D is unclear. V lost 4 bases and J lost 2, with 12 bases in between. Germline CDR1 and CDR2: GTSNPN and SVGIG (reference sequence). CDR3 size: 15 residues. CDR3: CAWTGRIAYNSPLHF. DNA for the CDR3: TGTGCCTGGACCGGGCGCATAGCCTATAATTCACCCCTCCACTTT.

The chain combines TRBV25-1 with TRBJ2-5, with D possibly matching TRBD1 (6 bases). Germline V CDR1 and CDR2: MGHDK, SYGVNS. V gave up 6 bases and J gave up 1 base, with 12 bases separating them. CDR3 length: 14 amino acids. The DNA for the CDR3 is TGTGCCAGCAGCGCCCTCAGGGGCCAAGAGACCCAGTACTTC. This encodes CASSALRGQETQYF.

V and J are TRBV5-1 and TRBJ1-5; D may be TRBD1 (5 bases). The CDR3 consists of 16 residues. Trimming took 0 bases from V and 6 from J, leaving 16 bases between them. Germline V gene lookup returns CDR1 SGHRS and CDR2 YFSETQ. The DNA for the CDR3 is TGCGCCAGCAGCTTGGCCCCCGTGGGGGGGGGTCAGCCCCAGCATTTT. The encoded protein is CASSLAPVGGGQPQHF. Full variable domain (rest looked up from reference TRBV5-1 and TRBJ1-5): KAGVTQTPRYLIKTRGQQVTLSCSPISGHRSVSWYQQTPGQGLQFLFEYFSETQRNKGNFPGRFSGRQFSNSRSEMNVSTLELGDSALYLCASSLAPVGGGQPQHFGDGTRLSIL.

This chain links TRBV30 with TRBJ2-4; no firm D call. Per the germline V gene, CDR1 is GTSNPN and CDR2 is SVGIG (reference sequence). This CDR3 is 14 amino acids long. Trimming took off 3 bases at V and 0 bases at J, with 9 bases between the two ends. The CDR3 reads CAWSGLLAKNIQYF. In nucleotides, the CDR3 is TGTGCCTGGAGCGGCCTTCTAGCCAAAAACATTCAGTACTTC.

V gene TRBV2 combines with J gene TRBJ2-5, with D perhaps matching TRBD1 (6 bases). CDR1 is SNHLY, CDR2 FYNNEI, per germline. This CDR3 contains 14 residues. V lost 5 bases and J 1 base, leaving 11 bases between the germline ends. The CDR3 region has the DNA TGTGCCAGCAGTCCAGGACAGATCCAAGAGACCCAGTACTTC. As protein: CASSPGQIQETQYF.

This clone was seen a few times. This rearrangement joins TRBV7-9 to TRBJ1-1; D remains unclear. Per germline, CDR1 SEHNR and CDR2 FQNEAQ (reference sequence). CDR3 length: 13 residues. V was trimmed by 3 bases and J by 1 base, leaving 6 bases between them. CDR3 loop: CASSLSGNTEAFF. CDR3 nucleotide sequence: TGTGCCAGCAGCTTGAGTGGGAACACTGAAGCTTTCTTT.

In DNA form, the CDR3 reads TGTGCCTGGAGCCACCTGATTCATTTCGAAGCTTTCTTT. Protein: CAWSHLIHFEAFF. This chain joins TRBV30 and TRBJ1-1; unclear D gene. Germline values: CDR1 GTSNPN, CDR2 SVGIG (reference sequence). The CDR3 length is 13 residues. V lost 3 bases to trimming and J lost 8 bases, with 16 bases between them.

This clone was found a few times. The chain carries TRBV6-1 and TRBJ1-2, with D tentatively TRBD1 (6 bases). The CDR3 length is 13 residues. The germline gives CDR1 MNHNS, CDR2 SASEGT. The ends were cut back, 6 bases at V and 2 bases at J, with 10 bases in the middle. The CDR3, as DNA: TGTGCCAGCAGGACCCAGGGGAACTATGGCTACACCTTC. Its translation: CASRTQGNYGYTF.

The V gene is TRBV7-9, the J gene TRBJ1-6, with no clear D. The V gene's germline CDR1 is SEHNR and CDR2 FQNEAQ (reference sequence). Trimming pared 6 bases from V and 7 bases from J, leaving 13 bases between. The CDR3 is 14 amino acids. CDR3 DNA: TGTGCCAGCAGGGACGTCACAGAGAATTCACCCCTCCACTTT. Its translation: CASRDVTENSPLHF.

This rearrangement joins TRBV27 to TRBJ1-2, with TRBD1 matching 7 bases. V shed 5 bases and J 6 bases; nucleotides not matched to a gene: 6. From germline, CDR1 is MNHEY and CDR2 SMNVEV (reference sequence). This CDR3 has 13 residues. CDR3 region: CASSIGTAHGYTF. CDR3 bases: TGTGCCAGCAGTATCGGGACAGCACATGGCTACACCTTC.

The chain links TRBV9 to TRBJ1-2; D unclear. The V end was cut by 2 bases, the J end by 0 bases, with 8 bases between. Germline V gene lookup returns CDR1 SGDLS and CDR2 YYNGEE. This CDR3 comprises 14 residues. As DNA, the CDR3 is TGTGCCAGCAGCGTTGGGTTGGCTAACTATGGCTACACCTTC. Amino acids: CASSVGLANYGYTF.

The V call is TRBV7-2, the J call TRBJ1-5; possibly TRBD1 for D (5 bases). V gave up 5 bases and J gave up 13 bases, with 15 bases separating them. The CDR3 is made up of 12 amino acids. Germline values: CDR1 SGHTA, CDR2 FQGNSA. The DNA of the CDR3 is TGTGCCAGCAGCGGGGACGGCTATACTCAGCATTTT. It translates to CASSGDGYTQHF.

This chain uses TRBV5-6 with TRBJ2-3; D call uncertain. The CDR3 is 16 residues long. Per germline, CDR1 SGHDT and CDR2 YYEEEE. The V end was cut by 1 base, the J end by 0 bases, with 12 bases between. The CDR3: CASSLLSEPSTDTQYF. CDR3 sequence (DNA): TGTGCCAGCAGCTTGTTGTCAGAGCCTAGCACAGATACGCAGTATTTT.

This sequence joins TRBV12-5 and TRBJ2-5; D gene ambiguous. Deletions cut 6 bases from V and 2 bases from J, with 16 bases between. Germline V gene sequence: CDR1 LGHNT, CDR2 FRNRAP. The CDR3 spans 15 residues. In DNA, the CDR3 is TGTGCTAGTGGCCGGCCAGAAATTGTGCAAGAGACCCAGTACTTC. It yields the protein CASGRPEIVQETQYF.

The rearrangement joins TRBV10-3 to TRBJ2-3; D not certain. CDR1 and CDR2 from the germline V gene are ENHRY and SYGVKD. V was pared by 4 bases and J by 2 bases, with 4 bases between. This CDR3 contains 12 residues. The CDR3 sequence is CAISGTTDTQYF. In DNA form, the CDR3 reads TGTGCCATCAGTGGAACCACAGATACGCAGTATTTT.

The chain recombines TRBV7-2 with TRBJ1-6; the D is unclear. V was pared by 1 base and J by 10 bases, with 8 bases between. Germline CDR1 and CDR2: SGHTA and FQGNSA. This CDR3 is 13 amino acids long. The CDR3 sequence is CASSLVSGSPLHF. The CDR3 region has the DNA TGTGCCAGCAGCTTAGTTAGCGGATCACCCCTCCACTTT.

V usage is TRBV30 and J usage is TRBJ2-5; D possibly corresponds to TRBD1 (6 bases). The V end was cut by 2 bases, the J end by 11 bases, with 15 bases between. The CDR3 length is 12 residues. Germline V gene lookup returns CDR1 GTSNPN and CDR2 SVGIG (reference sequence). CDR3 loop: CAWSLGAREQYF. The DNA for the CDR3 is TGTGCCTGGAGTCTGGGGGCGAGGGAGCAGTACTTC.

This chain uses TRBV29-1 with TRBJ1-2; D uncertain. V was trimmed by 3 bases and J by 0 bases, leaving 5 bases between them. In germline, CDR1 is SQVTM, CDR2 ANQGSEA. The CDR3 is 12 amino acids. CDR3 nucleotides: TGCAGCGTTGATTGGGCTAACTATGGCTACACCTTC. This encodes CSVDWANYGYTF.

The genes are TRBV2 and TRBJ2-5; 8 nucleotides line up with TRBD1. Trimming removed 6 bases from V and 5 bases from J; junction bases left unmatched: 5. CDR3 length: 13 amino acids. CDR1 and CDR2 (germline): SNHLY, FYNNEI. CDR3 region: CASSGTGQETQYF. The CDR3 DNA reads TGTGCCAGCAGCGGGACAGGACAGGAGACCCAGTACTTC.